These T cell receptor beta chains were read from a single sample in a study of cytomegalovirus exposure and HLA in healthy donors. Here immunoSEQ multiplex PCR was the method, and the copy in TCRdb shows in-frame clones only, minus some. The table records 60,000 or so clones, 91% of them present only once. The specimen sequenced was PBMCs. The origin of the receptors is a woman younger than 45 in good health and CMV-seronegative. CDR3s include the opening cysteine and the closing phenylalanine or tryptophan. D genes are given only for firm matches. Rows give clone size only sometimes, using once, few, many, or a class for an expanded clone.

J | size | V | D | DNA | CDR3
TRBJ2-5 | - | TRBV7-6 | - | TGTGCCAGCAGCCAGGACTCCCGAGAGACCCAGTACTTC | CASSQDSRETQYF
TRBJ1-1 | - | TRBV9 | TRBD1 | TGTGCCAGCAGCGTAGGACAGGGGGCGCGGGACACTGAAGCTTTCTTT | CASSVGQGARDTEAFF
TRBJ1-5 | few | TRBV28 | TRBD1 | TGTGCCAGCAGTTTTGTCACAGGGGGCCATCAGCCCCAGCATTTT | CASSFVTGGHQPQHF
TRBJ2-7 | once | TRBV6-5 | - | TGTGCCAGCAGTTATAATTTGGGGCAGGGGGAGCAGTACTTC | CASSYNLGQGEQYF
TRBJ2-7 | - | TRBV6-1 | TRBD1 | TGTGCCAGCAGTGATTGGACAGGGGCGTCCTACGAGCAGTACTTC | CASSDWTGASYEQYF
TRBJ2-5 | - | TRBV27 | TRBD2 | TGTGCCAGGGGGCCGAAGCGGGAGGGCCCGGAGACCCAGTACTTC | CARGPKREGPETQYF
TRBJ2-1 | - | TRBV7-2 | - | TGTGCCAGCAGCTTAGTTTCGAGCGGGCGTTACAATGAGCAGTTCTTC | CASSLVSSGRYNEQFF
TRBJ2-2 | - | TRBV19 | - | TGTGCCAGTACCCCTTTAGGAGCGACCGGGGAGCTGTTTTTT | CASTPLGATGELFF
TRBJ1-2 | - | TRBV30 | - | TGTGCCTGGATACAGGGCCGGTATGGCTACACCTTC | CAWIQGRYGYTF
TRBJ2-7 | - | TRBV6-1 | - | TGTGCCAGCAGACCCAACACGGGAAGAACCTACGAGCAGTACTTC | CASRPNTGRTYEQYF
TRBJ2-5 | - | TRBV7-3 | TRBD1 | TGTGCCAGCAGCGAGGGACAGCAGGAGACCCAGTACTTC | CASSEGQQETQYF
TRBJ2-2 | - | TRBV6-1 | - | TGTGCCAGCAGGACAGGGAGGACCGGGGAGCTGTTTTTT | CASRTGRTGELFF
TRBJ2-7 | - | TRBV28 | - | TGTGCCAGCAGAGGGACCGGGACAACGCCCTACGAGCAGTACTTC | CASRGTGTTPYEQYF
TRBJ1-1 | - | TRBV30 | - | TGTGCCTGGAGTGTGGGGGCGGTCGCTGAAGCTTTCTTT | CAWSVGAVAEAFF
TRBJ2-1 | - | TRBV4-3 | TRBD2 | TGCGCCAGCAGTACTAGCGGGAGTCACAATGAGCAGTTCTTC | CASSTSGSHNEQFF
TRBJ2-1 | medium-sized | TRBV6-4 | TRBD2 | TGTGCCAGCAGTGACTCAAGCGGGAGTTTGGATGAGCAGTTCTTC | CASSDSSGSLDEQFF
TRBJ2-3 | - | TRBV5-1 | TRBD2 | TGCGCCAGCAGCTTTGCGGGAGAAGATACGCAGTATTTT | CASSFAGEDTQYF
TRBJ1-5 | - | TRBV5-1 | - | TGCGCCAGCAGCGCTATAACAGGCCAGCCCCAGCATTTT | CASSAITGQPQHF
TRBJ2-1 | - | TRBV11-2 | - | TGTGCCAGCAGCGCAAGACAGGGAGGCAATGAGCAGTTCTTC | CASSARQGGNEQFF
TRBJ2-3 | - | TRBV30 | - | TGTGCCTGGATTCCGGGACATAGCACAGATACGCAGTATTTT | CAWIPGHSTDTQYF
TRBJ2-6 | - | TRBV4-2 | TRBD1 | TGTGCCAGCAGCCAAGAAAGGGGGCAAGGGGCCAACGTCCTGACTTTC | CASSQERGQGANVLTF
TRBJ1-5 | few | TRBV9 | - | TGTGCCAGCAGCGTAGATGGGCAGCCGAATCAGCCCCAGCATTTT | CASSVDGQPNQPQHF
TRBJ1-2 | - | TRBV2 | - | TGTGCCAGCAGTGAAGCGTCGGTAAACTATGGCTACACCTTC | CASSEASVNYGYTF
TRBJ1-2 | - | TRBV28 | - | TGTGCCAGCAGTTTGGGTCTCTCGGGGAACTATGGCTACACCTTC | CASSLGLSGNYGYTF